This section outlines one T cell receptor beta chain sequence together with its context. The sample is drawn from a study of control samples from healthy donors and cancer patients. The length of the CDR3 is 14 residues. V lost 1 base and J 1 base, leaving 7 bases between the germline ends. The germline gives CDR1 SGHVS, CDR2 FQNEAQ. The data were produced by immunoSEQ multiplex PCR, yet TCRdb's version contains in-frame clones alone and is incomplete. The sample includes around 200,000 clones, approximately 95% of them seen just once. This chain connects TRBV7-8 to TRBJ1-2; no clear D. This receptor was obtained from a man in his late teens or twenties in good health. The sample taken for sequencing was blood. Here the CDR3 reads CASSLGQFNYGYTF. The DNA of the CDR3 is TGTGCCAGCAGCTTAGGACAATTTAACTATGGCTACACCTTC.